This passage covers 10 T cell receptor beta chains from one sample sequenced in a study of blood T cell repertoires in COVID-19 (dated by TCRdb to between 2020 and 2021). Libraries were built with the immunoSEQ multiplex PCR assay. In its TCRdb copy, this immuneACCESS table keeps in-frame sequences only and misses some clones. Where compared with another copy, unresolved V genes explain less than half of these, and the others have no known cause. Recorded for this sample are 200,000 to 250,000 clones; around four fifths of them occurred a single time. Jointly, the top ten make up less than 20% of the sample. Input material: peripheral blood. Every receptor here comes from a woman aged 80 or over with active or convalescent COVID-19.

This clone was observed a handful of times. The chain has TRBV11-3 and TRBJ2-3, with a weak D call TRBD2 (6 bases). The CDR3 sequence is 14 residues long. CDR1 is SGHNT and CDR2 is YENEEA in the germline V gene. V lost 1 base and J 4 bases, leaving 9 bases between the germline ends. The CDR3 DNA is TGTGCCAGCAGCTTAGTTCCGGGGGCAGATACGCAGTATTTT. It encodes CASSLVPGADTQYF.

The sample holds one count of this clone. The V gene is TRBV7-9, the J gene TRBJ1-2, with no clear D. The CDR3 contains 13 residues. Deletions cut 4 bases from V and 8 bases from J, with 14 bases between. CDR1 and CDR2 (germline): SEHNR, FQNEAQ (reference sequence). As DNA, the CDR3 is TGTGCCAGCAGCTCCGGGATTACGGGGGGCTACACCTTC. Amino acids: CASSSGITGGYTF. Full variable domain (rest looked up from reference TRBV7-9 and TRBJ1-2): DTGVSQNPRHKITKRGQNVTFRCDPISEHNRLYWYRQTLGQGPEFLTYFQNEAQLEKSRLLSDRFSAERPKGSFSTLEIQRTEQGDSAMYLCASSSGITGGYTFGSGTRLTVV.

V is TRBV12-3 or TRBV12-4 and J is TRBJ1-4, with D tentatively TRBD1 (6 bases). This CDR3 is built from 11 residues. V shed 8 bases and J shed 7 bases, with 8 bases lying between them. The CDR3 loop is CASGQTEKLFF. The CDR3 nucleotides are TGTGCCAGCGGACAGACTGAAAAACTGTTTTTT.

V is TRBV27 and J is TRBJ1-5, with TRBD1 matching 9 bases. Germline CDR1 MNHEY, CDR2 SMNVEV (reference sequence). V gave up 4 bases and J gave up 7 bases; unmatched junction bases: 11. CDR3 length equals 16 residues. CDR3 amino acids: CASSSSGTGRQQPQHF. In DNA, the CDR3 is TGTGCCAGCAGTTCATCCGGGACAGGGAGGCAACAGCCCCAGCATTTT.

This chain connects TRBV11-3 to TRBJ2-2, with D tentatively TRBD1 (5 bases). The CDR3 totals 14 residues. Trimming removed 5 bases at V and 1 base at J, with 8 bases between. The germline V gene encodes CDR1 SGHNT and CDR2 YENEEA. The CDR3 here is CASSLQGNTGELFF. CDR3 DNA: TGTGCCAGCAGCCTTCAGGGGAACACCGGGGAGCTGTTTTTT.

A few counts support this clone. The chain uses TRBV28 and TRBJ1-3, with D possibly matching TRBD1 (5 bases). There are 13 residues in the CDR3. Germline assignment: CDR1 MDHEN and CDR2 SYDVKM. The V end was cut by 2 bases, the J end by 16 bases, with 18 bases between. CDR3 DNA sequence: TGTGCCAGCAGTTTACTGATGGGGGAGGGCCCCTATTTT. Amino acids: CASSLLMGEGPYF.

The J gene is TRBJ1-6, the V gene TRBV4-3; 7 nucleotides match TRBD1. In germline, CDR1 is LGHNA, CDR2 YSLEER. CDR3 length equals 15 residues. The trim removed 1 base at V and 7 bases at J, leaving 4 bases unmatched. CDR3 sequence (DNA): TGCGCCAGCAGCCAAGTCGGGACAGCAAATTCACCCCTCCACTTT. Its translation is CASSQVGTANSPLHF.

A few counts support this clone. As DNA, the CDR3 is TGCAGTGCTAGTCAGTCAGGACAGGACACAGATACGCAGTATTTT. Its translation is CSASQSGQDTDTQYF. This chain uses TRBV20-1 with TRBJ2-3; 7 positions match TRBD1. The CDR3 runs 15 residues. Per germline, CDR1 DFQATT and CDR2 SNEGSKA (reference sequence). V lost 3 bases, J lost 2 bases, and 8 bases stayed unmatched.

The CDR3 DNA follows: TGTGCCAGCAGCTTGCAACACAAGATGAACACTGAAGCTTTCTTT. Encoded protein: CASSLQHKMNTEAFF. The genes are TRBV5-6 and TRBJ1-1; D is ambiguous. Trimming stripped 1 base from V and 0 bases from J, with 10 bases between. Germline lookup yields CDR1 SGHDT and CDR2 YYEEEE. The CDR3 has 15 amino acids.

The chain's CDR3 is CASSSTLLGQRGAVDEQFF. CDR3 in DNA: TGTGCCAGCAGCTCCACCCTCCTCGGGCAGCGGGGGGCCGTCGATGAGCAGTTCTTC. The V and J genes are TRBV7-6 and TRBJ2-1; 9 positions match TRBD2. Germline trimming cut 4 bases from V and 8 bases from J; bases unmatched to any gene: 21. The CDR3 is 19 residues long. Germline assignment: CDR1 SGHVS and CDR2 FNYEAQ. The complete variable domain, with remaining parts taken from reference TRBV7-6 and TRBJ2-1, reads GAGVSQSPRYKVTKRGQDVALRCDPISGHVSLYWYRQALGQGPEFLTYFNYEAQQDKSGLPNDRFSAERPEGSISTLTIQRTEQRDSAMYRCASSSTLLGQRGAVDEQFFGPGTRLTVL.